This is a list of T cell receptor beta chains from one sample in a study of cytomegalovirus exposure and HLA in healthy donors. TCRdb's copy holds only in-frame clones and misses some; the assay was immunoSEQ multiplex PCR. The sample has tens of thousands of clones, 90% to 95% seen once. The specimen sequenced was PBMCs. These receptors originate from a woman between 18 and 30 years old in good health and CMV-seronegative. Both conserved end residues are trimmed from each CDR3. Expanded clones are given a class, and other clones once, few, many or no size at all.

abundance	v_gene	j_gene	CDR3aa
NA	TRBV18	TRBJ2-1	ASSVTGVNEQF
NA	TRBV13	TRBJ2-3	ASSLGGDTDTQY
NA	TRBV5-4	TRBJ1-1	ASSLGGGARSEAF
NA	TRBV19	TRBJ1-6	ASSINAGTNSPLH
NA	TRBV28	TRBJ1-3	ASRASGNTIY
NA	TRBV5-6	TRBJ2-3	ASSLGLAGPTDTQY
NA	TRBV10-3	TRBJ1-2	AISEETGGRRHGYT
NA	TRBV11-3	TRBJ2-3	ASSRTGPTDTQY
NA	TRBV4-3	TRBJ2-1	ASSQEGVGRGGNEQF
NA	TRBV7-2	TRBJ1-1	ASSKQLNTEAF
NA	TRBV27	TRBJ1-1	ASSLSGTPNTEAF
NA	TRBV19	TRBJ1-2	ASSPGQDHYYGYT
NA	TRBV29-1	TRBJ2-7	SVEQGGGEQY
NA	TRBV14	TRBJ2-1	ASSLQVNNEQF
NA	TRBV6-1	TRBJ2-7	ASKVGAYEQY
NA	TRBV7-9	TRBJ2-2	ASSSPVNTGELF
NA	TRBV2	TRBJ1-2	ASSLQGYYGYT
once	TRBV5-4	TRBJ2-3	AYHERGVHLDTQY
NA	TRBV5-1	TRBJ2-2	ASSSTSGNTGELF
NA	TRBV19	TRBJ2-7	ASSYDVGSGYEQY
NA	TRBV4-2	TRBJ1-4	ASSQEARGEKLF
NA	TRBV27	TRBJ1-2	ASSPTPVADNYGYT
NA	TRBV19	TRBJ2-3	ASSVGDDTDTQY
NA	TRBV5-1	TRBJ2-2	ASSLADGGAWTGELF
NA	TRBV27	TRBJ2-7	ASSQGPYPYEQY
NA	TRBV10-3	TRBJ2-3	AISAGTGADTQY
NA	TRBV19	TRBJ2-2	ASSILGLSGELF
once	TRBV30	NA	AWSRTVVAGGPYEQY
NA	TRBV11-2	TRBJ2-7	ASSTASSDYEQY
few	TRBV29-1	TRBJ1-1	SVEGHPIPMNTEAF
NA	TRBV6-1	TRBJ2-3	ASTETSGGTDTQY
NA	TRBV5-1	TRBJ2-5	ASSLEGTGGETQY